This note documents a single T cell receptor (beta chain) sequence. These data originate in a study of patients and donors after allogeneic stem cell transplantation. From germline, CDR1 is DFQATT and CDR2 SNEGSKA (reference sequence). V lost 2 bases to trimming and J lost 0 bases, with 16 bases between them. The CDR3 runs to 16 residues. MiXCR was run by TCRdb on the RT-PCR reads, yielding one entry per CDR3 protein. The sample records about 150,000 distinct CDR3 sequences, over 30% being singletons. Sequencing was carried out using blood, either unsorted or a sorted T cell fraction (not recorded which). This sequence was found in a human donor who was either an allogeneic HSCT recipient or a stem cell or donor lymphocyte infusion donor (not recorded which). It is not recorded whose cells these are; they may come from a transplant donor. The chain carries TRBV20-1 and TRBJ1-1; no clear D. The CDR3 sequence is CSARKPTLRLNTEAFF. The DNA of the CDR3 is TGCAGTGCTAGAAAGCCGACCTTGCGGCTGAACACTGAAGCTTTCTTT.